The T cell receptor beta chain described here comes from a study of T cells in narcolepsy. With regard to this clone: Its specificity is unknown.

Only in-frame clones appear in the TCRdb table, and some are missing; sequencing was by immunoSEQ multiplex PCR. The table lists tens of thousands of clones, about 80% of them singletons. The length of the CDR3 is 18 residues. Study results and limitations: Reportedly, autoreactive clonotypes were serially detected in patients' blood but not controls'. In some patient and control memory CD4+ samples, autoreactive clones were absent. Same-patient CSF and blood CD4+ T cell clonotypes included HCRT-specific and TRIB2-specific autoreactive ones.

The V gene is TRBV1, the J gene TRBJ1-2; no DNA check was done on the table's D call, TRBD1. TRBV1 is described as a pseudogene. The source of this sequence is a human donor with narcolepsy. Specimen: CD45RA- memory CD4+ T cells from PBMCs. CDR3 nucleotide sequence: TGCACCAGCAGCCCAGGTCTCCGGCAGGGGGCAGTAGTCTATGGCTACACCTTC. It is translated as CTSSPGLRQGAVVYGYTF.